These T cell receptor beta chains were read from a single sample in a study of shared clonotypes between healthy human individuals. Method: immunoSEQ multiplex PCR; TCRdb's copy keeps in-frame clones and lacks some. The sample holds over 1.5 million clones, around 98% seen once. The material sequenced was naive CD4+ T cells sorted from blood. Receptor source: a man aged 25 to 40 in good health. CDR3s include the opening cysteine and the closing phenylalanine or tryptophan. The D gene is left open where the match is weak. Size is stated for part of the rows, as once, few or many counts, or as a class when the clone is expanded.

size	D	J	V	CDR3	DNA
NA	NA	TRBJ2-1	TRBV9	CASSLAVANYNEQFF	TGTGCCAGCAGCTTAGCGGTCGCTAACTACAATGAGCAGTTCTTC
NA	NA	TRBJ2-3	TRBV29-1	CSVERDPGTDTQYF	TGCAGCGTTGAAAGGGACCCAGGCACAGATACGCAGTATTTT
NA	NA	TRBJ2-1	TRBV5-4	CASRPTGTHSYNEQFF	TGTGCCAGCAGACCAACCGGGACACACTCCTACAATGAGCAGTTCTTC
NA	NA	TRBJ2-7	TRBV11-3	CASSPALNSYEQYF	TGTGCCAGCAGCCCGGCGCTGAACTCCTACGAGCAGTACTTC
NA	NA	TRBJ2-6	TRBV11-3	CASERASQGGANVLTF	TGTGCCAGCGAAAGGGCTAGTCAAGGTGGGGCCAACGTCCTGACTTTC
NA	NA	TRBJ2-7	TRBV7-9	CASSSRLGEQYF	TGTGCCAGCAGCTCCCGACTTGGCGAGCAGTACTTC
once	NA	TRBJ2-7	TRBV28	CASSSGTIYEQYF	TGTGCCAGCAGTTCGGGCACCATCTACGAGCAGTACTTC
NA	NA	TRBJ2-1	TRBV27	CASSLVFPYNEQFF	TGTGCCAGCAGTTTGGTTTTCCCCTACAATGAGCAGTTCTTC
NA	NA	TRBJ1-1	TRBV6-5	CASSYSGLTEAFF	TGTGCCAGCAGTTACTCAGGGCTTACTGAAGCTTTCTTT
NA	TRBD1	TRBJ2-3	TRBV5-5	CASSLAAGTGSDTQYF	TGTGCCAGCAGCTTGGCCGCCGGGACAGGGTCCGATACGCAGTATTTT
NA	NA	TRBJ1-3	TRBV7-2	CASSSILGSSGNTIYF	TGTGCCAGCAGCAGTATACTCGGCAGCTCTGGAAACACCATATATTTT
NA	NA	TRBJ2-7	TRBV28	CASSQLGAGIEYEQYF	TGTGCCAGCAGTCAACTCGGGGCGGGAATTGAGTACGAGCAGTACTTC
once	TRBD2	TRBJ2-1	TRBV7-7	CASSPGGLNEQFF	TGTGCTAGCAGCCCGGGGGGGCTGAATGAGCAGTTCTTC
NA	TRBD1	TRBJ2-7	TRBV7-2	CASSLGGTGVNSYEQYF	TGTGCCAGCAGCTTAGGGGGGACAGGGGTCAACTCCTACGAGCAGTACTTC
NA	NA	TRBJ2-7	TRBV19	CASSNPGRVYEQYF	TGTGCCAGTAGTAATCCGGGACGGGTCTACGAGCAGTACTTC
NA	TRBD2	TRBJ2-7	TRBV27	CASSSRTSGRRYEQYF	TGTGCCAGCAGTTCCCGGACTAGCGGGAGAAGATACGAGCAGTACTTC
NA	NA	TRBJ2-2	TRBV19	CASSIAYRRNTGELFF	TGTGCCAGTAGTATAGCGTACAGGAGGAACACCGGGGAGCTGTTTTTT
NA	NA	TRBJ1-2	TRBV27	CASSPTDSYGYTF	TGTGCCAGCAGTCCGACGGATTCCTATGGCTACACCTTC
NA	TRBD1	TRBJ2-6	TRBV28	CASSPQGAGANVLTF	TGTGCCAGCAGTCCACAGGGGGCTGGGGCCAACGTCCTGACTTTC
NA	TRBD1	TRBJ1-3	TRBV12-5	CASGYLIQGYSGNTIYF	TGTGCTAGTGGTTACCTGATACAGGGGTACTCTGGAAACACCATATATTTT
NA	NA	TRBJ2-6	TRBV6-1	CASSSGVGANVLTF	TGTGCCAGCAGTTCAGGGGTCGGGGCCAACGTCCTGACTTTC
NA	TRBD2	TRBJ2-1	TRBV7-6	CASSGLAASVYNEQFF	TGTGCCAGCAGCGGACTAGCGGCTAGCGTTTACAATGAGCAGTTCTTC